These T cell receptor beta chains were read from a single sample in a study of blood T cell repertoires in COVID-19. The protocol was immunoSEQ multiplex PCR, while the TCRdb copy is restricted to in-frame clones and leaves out a portion. The data show around 38,000 clones, 70% to 90% seen once. The sequenced sample consisted of peripheral blood. These TCRs come from a man aged 60 to 75 with COVID-19, enrolled during active disease. The CDR3 runs from the conserved cysteine through the conserved F or W. A D gene is named only where the DNA matches it firmly. Size is omitted from some rows. Given values are once, few, many or a class for expanded clones.

v_gene	j_gene	abundance	d_gene	CDR3aa	CDR3nt
TRBV15	TRBJ2-7	NA	NA	CATSRDHRAPSYEQYF	TGTGCCACCAGCAGAGACCACAGGGCCCCCTCCTACGAGCAGTACTTC
TRBV6-5	TRBJ1-4	NA	NA	CASSGGLATNEKLFF	TGTGCCAGCTCGGGGGGGCTCGCAACTAATGAAAAACTGTTTTTT
TRBV28	TRBJ1-2	NA	NA	CASSPAGTDGYTF	TGTGCCAGCAGTCCCGCTGGGACTGATGGCTACACCTTC
TRBV28	TRBJ1-6	NA	NA	CASSPGQTNSPLHF	TGTGCCAGCAGTCCAGGACAAACCAATTCACCCCTCCACTTT
TRBV9	TRBJ2-1	NA	NA	CASKNVREQFF	TGTGCCAGCAAGAATGTGCGTGAGCAGTTCTTC
TRBV30	TRBJ1-4	NA	NA	CAWSAPGILNEKLFF	TGTGCCTGGAGTGCCCCAGGGATACTTAATGAAAAACTGTTTTTT
TRBV6-5	TRBJ2-2	NA	TRBD1	CASTQGATGELFF	TGTGCCAGCACTCAGGGGGCGACCGGGGAGCTGTTTTTT
TRBV30	TRBJ2-5	NA	NA	CAWSADGLQETQYF	TGTGCCTGGAGTGCCGACGGACTCCAAGAGACCCAGTACTTC
TRBV7-2	TRBJ2-4	few	NA	CASSLWEENIQYF	TGTGCCAGCAGCTTGTGGGAGGAGAACATTCAGTACTTC
TRBV15	TRBJ2-7	NA	TRBD1	CATSRDSGAGTGVKEQYF	TGTGCCACCAGCAGAGATTCGGGGGCCGGGACAGGGGTTAAGGAGCAGTACTTC
TRBV7-8	TRBJ2-1	NA	NA	CASSPFGGLLGDNEQFF	TGTGCCAGCAGCCCATTTGGCGGCCTCCTAGGGGACAATGAGCAGTTCTTC
TRBV28	TRBJ1-2	NA	TRBD1	CASSAGTGGSGYTF	TGTGCCAGCAGCGCCGGGACAGGGGGGAGTGGCTACACCTTC
TRBV7-9	TRBJ1-6	NA	NA	CASSLDQGNSPLHF	TGTGCCAGCAGCTTAGACCAGGGGAATTCACCCCTCCACTTT
TRBV6-6	TRBJ2-7	NA	NA	CASSYQVDYEQYF	TGTGCCAGCAGTTACCAGGTGGACTACGAGCAGTACTTC
TRBV4-2	TRBJ2-2	NA	NA	CASSPGELAAEANGELFF	TGTGCCAGCAGCCCGGGGGAATTGGCGGCGGAGGCTAACGGGGAGCTGTTTTTT
TRBV6-6	TRBJ1-6	NA	TRBD1	CASSQTGRNSPLHF	TGTGCCAGCAGTCAGACAGGGAGGAATTCACCCCTCCACTTT
TRBV6-2/TRBV6-3	TRBJ2-7	few	NA	CASSYLSTRASYEQYF	TGTGCCAGCAGTTACCTATCGACGAGGGCTTCCTACGAGCAGTACTTC
TRBV28	TRBJ1-1	NA	NA	CASSERATEAFF	TGTGCCAGCAGTGAGAGGGCCACTGAAGCTTTCTTT
TRBV6-6	TRBJ1-3	NA	TRBD1	CASTRDSRRSSGNTIYF	TGTGCCAGCACTCGGGACAGTCGGCGAAGCTCTGGAAACACCATATATTTT
TRBV9	TRBJ1-1	NA	TRBD1	CASRKTTGDDEAFF	TGTGCCAGCCGAAAAACGACAGGGGACGATGAAGCTTTCTTT
TRBV28	TRBJ2-5	NA	TRBD2	CASSRAGGPEETQYF	TGTGCCAGCAGTCGAGCGGGAGGGCCAGAAGAGACCCAGTACTTC
TRBV2	TRBJ2-5	NA	NA	CASSGPREAQYF	TGTGCCAGCAGTGGCCCAAGAGAAGCCCAGTACTTC
TRBV5-1	TRBJ2-7	NA	TRBD1	CASSLWTGAIYEQYF	TGCGCCAGCAGCTTGTGGACAGGGGCCATTTACGAGCAGTACTTC
TRBV4-1	TRBJ1-4	NA	NA	CASSQEGQGGEKLFF	TGCGCCAGCAGCCAAGAGGGGCAGGGAGGTGAAAAACTGTTTTTT
TRBV20-1	TRBJ1-1	NA	TRBD1	CSASKGGRIGAEAFF	TGCAGTGCTAGTAAAGGGGGCAGGATCGGGGCTGAAGCTTTCTTT
TRBV6-2/TRBV6-3	TRBJ2-1	NA	NA	CASSLFTLAREGREQFF	TGTGCCAGCAGCCTCTTCACTCTAGCGAGAGAAGGGCGGGAGCAGTTCTTC
TRBV9	TRBJ2-1	once	TRBD1	CASSAPDRGDEQFF	TGTGCCAGCAGCGCACCTGACAGGGGCGATGAGCAGTTCTTC
TRBV27	TRBJ1-2	NA	TRBD1	CASSAGGEVGGYTF	TGTGCCAGCAGTGCAGGGGGCGAAGTAGGTGGCTACACCTTC
TRBV29-1	TRBJ1-2	once	NA	CSVTAGGNYGYTF	TGCAGCGTGACGGCGGGTGGAAACTATGGCTACACCTTC
TRBV7-2	TRBJ1-2	NA	NA	CASSPQTRALPGNYGYTF	TGTGCCAGCAGCCCACAAACGCGGGCGTTACCCGGGAACTATGGCTACACCTTC
TRBV21-1	TRBJ2-1	NA	NA	CASSARLAPFHNEQFF	TGTGCCAGCAGCGCAAGACTAGCGCCCTTTCACAATGAGCAGTTCTTC
TRBV30	TRBJ2-1	NA	TRBD2	CACSSSGRALSSYNEQFF	TGTGCCTGCTCATCTAGCGGGAGGGCCTTGAGCTCCTACAATGAGCAGTTCTTC
TRBV6-5	TRBJ1-2	NA	NA	CASTPITGSLGYTF	TGTGCCAGCACTCCTATCACAGGGTCATTGGGCTACACCTTC
TRBV4-2	TRBJ2-2	NA	NA	CASSQEVQGGGGELFF	TGTGCCAGCAGCCAAGAAGTGCAGGGAGGAGGCGGGGAGCTGTTTTTT
TRBV5-8	TRBJ2-5	NA	NA	CASSFFAGETQYF	TGTGCCAGCAGCTTCTTCGCCGGGGAGACCCAGTACTTC
TRBV25-1	TRBJ1-2	NA	TRBD1	CASSEGPGTGSGYTF	TGTGCCAGCAGTGAAGGACCTGGGACAGGCTCTGGCTACACCTTC
TRBV5-8	TRBJ2-1	NA	NA	CASNSYNEQFF	TGTGCCAGTAACTCCTACAATGAGCAGTTCTTC
TRBV5-6	TRBJ2-1	NA	TRBD1	CASSARGLVTNEQFF	TGTGCCAGCAGCGCCAGGGGGCTCGTGACGAATGAGCAGTTCTTC
TRBV12-3/TRBV12-4	TRBJ1-2	NA	TRBD1	CASSLGQNYGYTF	TGTGCCAGCAGCCTGGGACAGAACTATGGCTACACCTTC
TRBV6-5	TRBJ1-1	NA	TRBD1	CASSYDEKGATEAFF	TGTGCCAGCAGTTACGATGAGAAGGGGGCCACTGAAGCTTTCTTT
TRBV15	TRBJ1-5	NA	NA	CATSSEDRSNQPQHF	TGTGCCACCAGCAGTGAGGACAGAAGCAATCAGCCCCAGCATTTT
TRBV29-1	TRBJ1-2	NA	NA	CSVEYRSGEPYGYTF	TGCAGCGTTGAATATCGGTCAGGGGAACCCTATGGCTACACCTTC
TRBV29-1	TRBJ1-4	NA	NA	CSVETGTSNEKLFF	TGCAGCGTTGAAACAGGGACGTCTAATGAAAAACTGTTTTTT
TRBV27	TRBJ2-7	NA	TRBD1	CASSTRTGSYEQYF	TGTGCCAGCAGTACAAGGACAGGAAGCTACGAGCAGTACTTC